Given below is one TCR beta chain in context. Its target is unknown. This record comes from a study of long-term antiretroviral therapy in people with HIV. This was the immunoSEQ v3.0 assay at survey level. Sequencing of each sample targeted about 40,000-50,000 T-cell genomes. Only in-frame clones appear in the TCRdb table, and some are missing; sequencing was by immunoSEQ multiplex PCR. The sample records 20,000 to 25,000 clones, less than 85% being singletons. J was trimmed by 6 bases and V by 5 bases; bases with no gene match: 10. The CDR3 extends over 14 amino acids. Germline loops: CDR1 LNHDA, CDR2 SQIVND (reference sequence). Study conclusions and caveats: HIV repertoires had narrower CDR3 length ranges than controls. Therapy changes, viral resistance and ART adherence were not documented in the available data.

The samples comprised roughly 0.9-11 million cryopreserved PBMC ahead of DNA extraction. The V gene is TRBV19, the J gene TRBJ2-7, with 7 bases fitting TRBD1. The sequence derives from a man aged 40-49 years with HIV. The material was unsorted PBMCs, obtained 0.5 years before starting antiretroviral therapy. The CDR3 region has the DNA TGTGCCAGTAGTCCGGGACAGCGCACCGCCGAGCAGTACTTC. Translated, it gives CASSPGQRTAEQYF. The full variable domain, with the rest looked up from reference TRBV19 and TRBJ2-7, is DGGITQSPKYLFRKEGQNVTLSCEQNLNHDAMYWYRQDPGQGLRLIYYSQIVNDFQKGDIAEGYSVSREKKESFPLTVTSAQKNPTAFYLCASSPGQRTAEQYFGPGTRLTVT.